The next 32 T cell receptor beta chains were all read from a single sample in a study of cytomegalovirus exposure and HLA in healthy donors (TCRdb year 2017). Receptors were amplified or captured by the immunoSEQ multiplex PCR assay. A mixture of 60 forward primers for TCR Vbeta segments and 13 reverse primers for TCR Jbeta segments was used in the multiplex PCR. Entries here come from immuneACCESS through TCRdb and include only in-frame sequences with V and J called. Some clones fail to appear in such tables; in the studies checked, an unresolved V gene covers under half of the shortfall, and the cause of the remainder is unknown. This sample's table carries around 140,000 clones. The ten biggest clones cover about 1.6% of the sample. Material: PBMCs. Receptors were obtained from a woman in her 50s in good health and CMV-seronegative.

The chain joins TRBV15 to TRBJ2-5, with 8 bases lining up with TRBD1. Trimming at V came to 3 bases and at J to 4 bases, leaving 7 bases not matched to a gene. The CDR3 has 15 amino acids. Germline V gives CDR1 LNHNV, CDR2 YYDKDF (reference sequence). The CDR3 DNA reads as TGTGCCACCAGCAGCCTTCCCGGACAGGGAGAGACCCAGTACTTC. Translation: CATSSLPGQGETQYF.

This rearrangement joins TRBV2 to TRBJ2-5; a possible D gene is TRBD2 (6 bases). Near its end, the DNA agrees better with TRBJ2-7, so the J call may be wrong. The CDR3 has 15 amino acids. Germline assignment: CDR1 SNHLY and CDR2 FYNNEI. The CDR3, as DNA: TGTGCCAGCAGTGAAGAGGTCGGGAGTCCCTACGAGCAGTACTTC. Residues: CASSEEVGSPYEQYF.

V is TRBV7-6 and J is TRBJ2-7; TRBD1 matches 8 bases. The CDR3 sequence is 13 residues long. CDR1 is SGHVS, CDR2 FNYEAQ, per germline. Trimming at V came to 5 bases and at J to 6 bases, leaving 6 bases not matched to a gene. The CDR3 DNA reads TGTGCCAGCAGCCCGGACAGGGAAGGCGAGCAGTACTTC. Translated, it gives CASSPDREGEQYF. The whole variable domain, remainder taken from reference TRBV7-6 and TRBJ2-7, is GAGVSQSPRYKVTKRGQDVALRCDPISGHVSLYWYRQALGQGPEFLTYFNYEAQQDKSGLPNDRFSAERPEGSISTLTIQRTEQRDSAMYRCASSPDREGEQYFGPGTRLTVT.

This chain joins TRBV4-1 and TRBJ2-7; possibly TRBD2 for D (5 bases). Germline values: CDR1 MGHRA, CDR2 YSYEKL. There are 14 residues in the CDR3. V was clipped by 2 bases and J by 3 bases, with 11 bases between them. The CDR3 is CASSQQERDYEQYF. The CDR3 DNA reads TGCGCCAGCAGCCAACAAGAGAGGGACTACGAGCAGTACTTC.

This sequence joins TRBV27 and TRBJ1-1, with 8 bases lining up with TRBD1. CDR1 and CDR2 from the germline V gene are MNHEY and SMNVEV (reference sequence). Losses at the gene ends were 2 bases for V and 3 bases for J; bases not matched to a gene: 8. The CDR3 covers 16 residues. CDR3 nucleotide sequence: TGTGCCAGCAGTTTAAGTGGGACAGGTACTTACACTGAAGCTTTCTTT. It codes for CASSLSGTGTYTEAFF.

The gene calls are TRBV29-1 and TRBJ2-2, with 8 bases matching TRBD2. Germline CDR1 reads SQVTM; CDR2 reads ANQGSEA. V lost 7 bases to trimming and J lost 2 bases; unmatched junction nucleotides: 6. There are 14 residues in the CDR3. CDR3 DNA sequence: TGCAGCGCTTTTACTAGCGGCAACACCGGGGAGCTGTTTTTT. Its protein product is CSAFTSGNTGELFF.

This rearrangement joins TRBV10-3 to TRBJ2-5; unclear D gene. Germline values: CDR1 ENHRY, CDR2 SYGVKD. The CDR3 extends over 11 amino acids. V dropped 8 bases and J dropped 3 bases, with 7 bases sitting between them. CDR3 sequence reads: CAIGREETQYF. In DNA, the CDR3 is TGTGCCATCGGCCGGGAAGAGACCCAGTACTTC.

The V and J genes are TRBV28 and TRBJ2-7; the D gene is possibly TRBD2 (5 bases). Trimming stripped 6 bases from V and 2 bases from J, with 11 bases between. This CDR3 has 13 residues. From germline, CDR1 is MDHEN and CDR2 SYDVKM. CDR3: CASSSRLPYEQYF. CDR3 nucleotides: TGTGCCAGCAGCTCTAGACTACCCTACGAGCAGTACTTC.

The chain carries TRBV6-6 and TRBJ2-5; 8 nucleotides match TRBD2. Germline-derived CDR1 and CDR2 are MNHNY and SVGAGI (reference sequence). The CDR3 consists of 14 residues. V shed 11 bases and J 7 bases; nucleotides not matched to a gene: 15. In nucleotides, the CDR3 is TGTGCCGGGCGAGCGGGAGACAGCCTCGGGACCCAGTACTTC. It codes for CAGRAGDSLGTQYF.

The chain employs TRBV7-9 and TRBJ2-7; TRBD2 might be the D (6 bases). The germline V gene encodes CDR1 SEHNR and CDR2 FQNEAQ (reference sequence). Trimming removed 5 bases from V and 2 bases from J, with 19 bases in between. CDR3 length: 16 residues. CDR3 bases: TGTGCCAGCAGCCCGTTTCGGGAGCCATCCACCTACGAGCAGTACTTC. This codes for CASSPFREPSTYEQYF.

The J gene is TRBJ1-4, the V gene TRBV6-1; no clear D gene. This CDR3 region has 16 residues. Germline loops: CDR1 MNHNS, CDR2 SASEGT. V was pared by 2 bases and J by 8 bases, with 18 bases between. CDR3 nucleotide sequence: TGTGCCAGCAGTGAACTAGGCCCGGCGTATCGGGAAAAACTGTTTTTT. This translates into CASSELGPAYREKLFF.

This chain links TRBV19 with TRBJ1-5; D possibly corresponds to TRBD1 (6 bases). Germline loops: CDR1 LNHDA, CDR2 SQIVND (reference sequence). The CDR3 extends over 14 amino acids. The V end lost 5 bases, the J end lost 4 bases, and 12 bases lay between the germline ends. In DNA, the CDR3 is TGTGCCAGTAGTTCGACAGGAGGAAATCAGCCCCAGCATTTT. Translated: CASSSTGGNQPQHF.

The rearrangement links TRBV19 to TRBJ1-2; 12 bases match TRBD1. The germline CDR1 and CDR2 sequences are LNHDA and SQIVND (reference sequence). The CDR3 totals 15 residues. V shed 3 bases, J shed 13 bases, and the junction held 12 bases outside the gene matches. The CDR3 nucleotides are TGTGCCAGTAGTATGGTCCGGGACAGGGGGCAAGTAGCCACCTTC. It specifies CASSMVRDRGQVATF.

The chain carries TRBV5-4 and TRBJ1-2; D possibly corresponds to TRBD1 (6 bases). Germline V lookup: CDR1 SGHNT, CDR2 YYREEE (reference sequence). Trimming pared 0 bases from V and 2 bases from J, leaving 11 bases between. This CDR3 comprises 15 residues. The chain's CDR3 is CASSLGAGANYGYTF. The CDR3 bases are TGTGCCAGCAGCTTGGGTGCAGGGGCCAACTATGGCTACACCTTC.

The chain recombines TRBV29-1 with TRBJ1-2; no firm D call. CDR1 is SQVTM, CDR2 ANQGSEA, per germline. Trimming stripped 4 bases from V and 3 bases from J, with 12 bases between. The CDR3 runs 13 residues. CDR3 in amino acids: CSVVRENYYGYTF. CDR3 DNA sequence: TGCAGCGTTGTTAGAGAAAATTACTATGGCTACACCTTC.

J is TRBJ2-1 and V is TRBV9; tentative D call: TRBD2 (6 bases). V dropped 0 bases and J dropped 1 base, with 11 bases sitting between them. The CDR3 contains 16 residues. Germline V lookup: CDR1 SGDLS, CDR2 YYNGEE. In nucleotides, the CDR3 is TGTGCCAGCAGCGTAGGCGTGGGGGGTTCCTACAATGAGCAGTTCTTC. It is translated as CASSVGVGGSYNEQFF.

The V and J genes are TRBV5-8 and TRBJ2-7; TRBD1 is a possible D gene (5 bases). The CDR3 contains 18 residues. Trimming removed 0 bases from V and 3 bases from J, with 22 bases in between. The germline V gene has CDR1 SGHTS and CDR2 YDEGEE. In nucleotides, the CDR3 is TGTGCCAGCAGCTTGGGCGTGGTACCAGGGAACCACCTCTACGAGCAGTACTTC. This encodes CASSLGVVPGNHLYEQYF.

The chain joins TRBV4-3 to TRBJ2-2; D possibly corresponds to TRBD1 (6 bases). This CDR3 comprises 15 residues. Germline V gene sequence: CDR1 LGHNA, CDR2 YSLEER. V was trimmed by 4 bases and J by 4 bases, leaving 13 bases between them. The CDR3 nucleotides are TGCGCCAGCAGCCTCATACAGGGCGGCACCGGGGAGCTGTTTTTT. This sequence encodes CASSLIQGGTGELFF.

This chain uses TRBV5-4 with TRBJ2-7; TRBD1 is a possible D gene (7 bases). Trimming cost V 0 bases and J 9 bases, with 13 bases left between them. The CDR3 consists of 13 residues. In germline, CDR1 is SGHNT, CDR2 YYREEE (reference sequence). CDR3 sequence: CASSLDGGGRQYF. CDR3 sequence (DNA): TGTGCCAGCAGCTTGGACGGAGGGGGCCGGCAGTACTTC.

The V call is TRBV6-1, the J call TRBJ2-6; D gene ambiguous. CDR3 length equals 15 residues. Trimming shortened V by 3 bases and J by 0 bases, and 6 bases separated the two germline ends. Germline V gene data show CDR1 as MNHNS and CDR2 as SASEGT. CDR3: CASSDSSSGANVLTF. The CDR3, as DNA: TGTGCCAGCAGTGACAGTTCCTCTGGGGCCAACGTCCTGACTTTC.

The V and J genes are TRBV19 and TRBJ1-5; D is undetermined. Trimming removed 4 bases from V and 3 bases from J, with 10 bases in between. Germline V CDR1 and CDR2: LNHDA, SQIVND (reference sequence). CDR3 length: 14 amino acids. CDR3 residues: CASSTTILNQPQHF. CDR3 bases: TGTGCCAGTAGTACGACAATTCTCAATCAGCCCCAGCATTTT.

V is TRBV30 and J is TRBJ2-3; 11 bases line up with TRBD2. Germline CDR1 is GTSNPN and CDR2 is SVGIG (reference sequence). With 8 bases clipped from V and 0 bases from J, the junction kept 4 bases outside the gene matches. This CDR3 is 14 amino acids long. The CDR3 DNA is TGTGCCGGGACTAGCGGCGTTAGCACAGATACGCAGTATTTT. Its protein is CAGTSGVSTDTQYF. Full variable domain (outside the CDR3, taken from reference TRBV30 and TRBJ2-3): SQTIHQWPATLVQPVGSPLSLECTVEGTSNPNLYWYRQAAGRGLQLLFYSVGIGQISSEVPQNLSASRPQDRQFILSSKKLLLSDSGFYLCAGTSGVSTDTQYFGPGTRLTVL.

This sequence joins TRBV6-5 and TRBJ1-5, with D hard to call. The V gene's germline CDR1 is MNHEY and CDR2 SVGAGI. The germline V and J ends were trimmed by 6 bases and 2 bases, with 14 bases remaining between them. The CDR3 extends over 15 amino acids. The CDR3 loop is CASSPIRGGNQPQHF. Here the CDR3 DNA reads TGTGCCAGCAGCCCCATTCGGGGAGGCAATCAGCCCCAGCATTTT.

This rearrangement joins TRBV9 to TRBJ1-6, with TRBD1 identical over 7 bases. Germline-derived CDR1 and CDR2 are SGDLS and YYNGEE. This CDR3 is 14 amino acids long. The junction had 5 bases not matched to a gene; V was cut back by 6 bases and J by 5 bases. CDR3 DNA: TGTGCCAGCACCCGGGACAGCAATAATTCACCCCTCCACTTT. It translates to CASTRDSNNSPLHF.

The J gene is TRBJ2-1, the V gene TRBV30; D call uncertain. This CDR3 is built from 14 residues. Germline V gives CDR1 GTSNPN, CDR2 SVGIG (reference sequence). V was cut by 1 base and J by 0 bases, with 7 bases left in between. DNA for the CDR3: TGTGCCTGGAGTGCTCTGAGCTCCTACAATGAGCAGTTCTTC. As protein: CAWSALSSYNEQFF.

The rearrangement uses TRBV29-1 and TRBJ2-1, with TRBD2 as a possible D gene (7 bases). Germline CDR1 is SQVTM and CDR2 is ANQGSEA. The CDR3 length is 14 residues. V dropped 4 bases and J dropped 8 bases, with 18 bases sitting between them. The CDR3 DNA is TGCAGCGTTGGTCGGGGGGCTCCCCTCGATGAGCAGTTCTTC. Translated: CSVGRGAPLDEQFF.

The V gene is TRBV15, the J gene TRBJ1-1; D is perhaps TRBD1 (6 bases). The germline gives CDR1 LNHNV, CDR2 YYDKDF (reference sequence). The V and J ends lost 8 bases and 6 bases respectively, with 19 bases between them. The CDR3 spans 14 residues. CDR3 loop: CATARGWGLSEAFF. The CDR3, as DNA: TGTGCCACCGCCAGGGGATGGGGGTTGTCTGAAGCTTTCTTT. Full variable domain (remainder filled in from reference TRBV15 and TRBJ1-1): DAMVIQNPRYQVTQFGKPVTLSCSQTLNHNVMYWYQQKSSQAPKLLFHYYDKDFNNEADTPDNFQSRRPNTSFCFLDIRSPGLGDTAMYLCATARGWGLSEAFFGQGTRLTVV.

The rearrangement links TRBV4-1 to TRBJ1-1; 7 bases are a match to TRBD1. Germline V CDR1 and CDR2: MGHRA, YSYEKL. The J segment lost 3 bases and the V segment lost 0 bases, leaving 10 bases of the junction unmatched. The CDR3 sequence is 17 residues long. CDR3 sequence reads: CASSQDRGRIQDTEAFF. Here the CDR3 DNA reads TGCGCCAGCAGCCAAGATAGGGGGCGCATCCAGGACACTGAAGCTTTCTTT.

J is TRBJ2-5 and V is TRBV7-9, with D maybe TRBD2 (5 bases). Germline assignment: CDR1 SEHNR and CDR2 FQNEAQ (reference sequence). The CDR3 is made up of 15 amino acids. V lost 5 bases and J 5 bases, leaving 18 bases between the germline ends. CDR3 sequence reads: CASSLGGQMGETQYF. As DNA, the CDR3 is TGTGCCAGCAGCCTCGGCGGGCAGATGGGGGAGACCCAGTACTTC.

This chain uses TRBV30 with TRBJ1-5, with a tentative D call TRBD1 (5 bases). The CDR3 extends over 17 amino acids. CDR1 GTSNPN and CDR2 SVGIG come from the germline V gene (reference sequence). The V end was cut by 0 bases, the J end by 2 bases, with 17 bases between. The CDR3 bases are TGTGCCTGGAGTGTTTCCAGGGTCTCGGTTGGCAATCAGCCCCAGCATTTT. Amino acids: CAWSVSRVSVGNQPQHF.

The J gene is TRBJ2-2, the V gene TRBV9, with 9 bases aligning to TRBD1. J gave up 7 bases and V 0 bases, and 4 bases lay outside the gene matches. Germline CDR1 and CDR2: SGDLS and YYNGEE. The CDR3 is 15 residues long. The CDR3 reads CASSVEGQGVGELFF. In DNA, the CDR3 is TGTGCCAGCAGCGTAGAGGGACAGGGTGTCGGGGAGCTGTTTTTT.

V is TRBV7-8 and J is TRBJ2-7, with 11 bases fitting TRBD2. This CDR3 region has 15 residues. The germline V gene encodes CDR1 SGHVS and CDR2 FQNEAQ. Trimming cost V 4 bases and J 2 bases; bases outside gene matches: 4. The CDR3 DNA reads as TGTGCCAGCAGCTCTAGCGGGGGGCCCCCCTACGAGCAGTACTTC. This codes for CASSSSGGPPYEQYF.